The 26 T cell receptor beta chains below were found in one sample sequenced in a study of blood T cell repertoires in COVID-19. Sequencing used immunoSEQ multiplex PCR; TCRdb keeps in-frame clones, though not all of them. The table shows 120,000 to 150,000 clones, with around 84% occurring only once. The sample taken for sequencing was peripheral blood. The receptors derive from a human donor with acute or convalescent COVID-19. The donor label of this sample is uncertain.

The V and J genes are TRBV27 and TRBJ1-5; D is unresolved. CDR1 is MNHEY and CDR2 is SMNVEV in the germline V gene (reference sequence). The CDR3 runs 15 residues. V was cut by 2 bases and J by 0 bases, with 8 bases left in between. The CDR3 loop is CASSLIPYSNQPQHF. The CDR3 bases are TGTGCCAGCAGTTTAATTCCCTATAGCAATCAGCCCCAGCATTTT.

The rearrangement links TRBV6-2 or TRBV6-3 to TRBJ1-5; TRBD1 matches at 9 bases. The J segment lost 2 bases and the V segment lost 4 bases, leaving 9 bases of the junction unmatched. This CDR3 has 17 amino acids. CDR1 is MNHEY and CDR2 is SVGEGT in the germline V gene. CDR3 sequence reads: CASSSPGQGVRNQPQHF. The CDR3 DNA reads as TGTGCCAGCAGTTCCCCGGGACAGGGAGTCCGCAATCAGCCCCAGCATTTT.

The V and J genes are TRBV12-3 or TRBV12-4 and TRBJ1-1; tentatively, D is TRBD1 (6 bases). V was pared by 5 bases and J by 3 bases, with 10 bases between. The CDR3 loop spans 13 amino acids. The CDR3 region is CASSMGHDTEAFF. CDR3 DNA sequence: TGTGCCAGCAGTATGGGACATGACACTGAAGCTTTCTTT.

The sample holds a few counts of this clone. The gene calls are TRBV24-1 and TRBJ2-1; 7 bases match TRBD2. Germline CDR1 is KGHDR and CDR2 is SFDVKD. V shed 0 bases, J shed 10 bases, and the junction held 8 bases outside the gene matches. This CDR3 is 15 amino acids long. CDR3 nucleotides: TGTGCCACCAGTGATTTGGGCGGGGGAGCAGGGGAGCAGTTCTTC. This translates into CATSDLGGGAGEQFF.

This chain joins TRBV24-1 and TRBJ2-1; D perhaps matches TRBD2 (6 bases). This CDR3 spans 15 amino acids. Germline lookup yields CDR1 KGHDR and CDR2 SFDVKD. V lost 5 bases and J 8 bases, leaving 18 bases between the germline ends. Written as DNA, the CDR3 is TGTGCCACCAGTGGACCATGGAGGGGTTTGGATGAGCAGTTCTTC. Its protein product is CATSGPWRGLDEQFF.

CDR3 residues: CASSSGQGNYGYTF. The CDR3 DNA reads TGTGCCAGCAGCTCCGGACAGGGGAACTATGGCTACACCTTC. This rearrangement joins TRBV13 to TRBJ1-2; 9 nucleotides match TRBD1. The CDR3 consists of 14 residues. The J segment lost 2 bases and the V segment lost 4 bases, leaving 2 bases of the junction unmatched. Germline CDR1 PRHDT, CDR2 FYEKMQ (reference sequence).

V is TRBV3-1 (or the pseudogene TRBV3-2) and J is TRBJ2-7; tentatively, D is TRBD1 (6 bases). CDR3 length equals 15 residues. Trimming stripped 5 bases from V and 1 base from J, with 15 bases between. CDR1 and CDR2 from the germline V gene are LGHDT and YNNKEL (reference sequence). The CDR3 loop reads CASSRQVGVSYEQYF. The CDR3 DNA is TGTGCCAGCAGCAGACAGGTGGGGGTATCCTACGAGCAGTACTTC.

The CDR3 region is CASSLNGDQGTQYF. CDR3 DNA: TGTGCCAGCAGTTTGAACGGGGATCAAGGTACGCAGTATTTT. The chain couples TRBV27 to TRBJ2-3, with D tentatively TRBD2 (5 bases). V lost 3 bases and J lost 8, with 15 bases in between. The CDR3 has 14 amino acids. Germline values: CDR1 MNHEY, CDR2 SMNVEV (reference sequence).

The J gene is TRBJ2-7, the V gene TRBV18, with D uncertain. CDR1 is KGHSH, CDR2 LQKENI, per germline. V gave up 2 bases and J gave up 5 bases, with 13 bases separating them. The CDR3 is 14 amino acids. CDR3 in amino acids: CASSPIRSVDEQYF. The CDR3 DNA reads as TGTGCCAGCTCACCAATCCGGTCGGTGGACGAGCAGTACTTC.

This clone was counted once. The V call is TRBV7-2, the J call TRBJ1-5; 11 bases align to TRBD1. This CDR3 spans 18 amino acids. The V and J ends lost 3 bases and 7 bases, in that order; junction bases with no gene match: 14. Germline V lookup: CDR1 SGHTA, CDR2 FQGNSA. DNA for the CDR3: TGTGCCAGCAGCTTCCGCGGGACAGGGGGACTTACGGACCAGCCCCAGCATTTT. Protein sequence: CASSFRGTGGLTDQPQHF.

CDR3 residues: CAWQGKNYGYTF. CDR3 nucleotide sequence: TGTGCCTGGCAGGGGAAGAACTATGGCTACACCTTC. The gene calls are TRBV30 and TRBJ1-2; maybe TRBD1 (6 bases). Germline V gives CDR1 GTSNPN, CDR2 SVGIG (reference sequence). The CDR3 sequence is 12 residues long. V was shortened by 5 bases and J by 2 bases, with 9 bases between the two germline ends.

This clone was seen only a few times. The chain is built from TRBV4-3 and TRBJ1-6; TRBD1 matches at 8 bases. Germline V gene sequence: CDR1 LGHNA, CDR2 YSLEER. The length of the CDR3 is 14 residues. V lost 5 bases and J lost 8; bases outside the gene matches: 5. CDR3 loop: CASSDRGGDSPLHF. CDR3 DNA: TGCGCCAGCAGCGACAGGGGTGGTGATTCACCCCTCCACTTT.

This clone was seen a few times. The CDR3 reads CASWGDRGSAFF. The CDR3 DNA reads as TGTGCCAGCTGGGGGGACAGGGGGAGCGCTTTCTTT. The V gene is TRBV2, the J gene TRBJ1-1, with TRBD1 identical over 11 bases. CDR1 is SNHLY, CDR2 FYNNEI, per germline. The CDR3 is made up of 12 amino acids. V lost 8 bases to trimming and J lost 11 bases; unmatched junction nucleotides: 7.

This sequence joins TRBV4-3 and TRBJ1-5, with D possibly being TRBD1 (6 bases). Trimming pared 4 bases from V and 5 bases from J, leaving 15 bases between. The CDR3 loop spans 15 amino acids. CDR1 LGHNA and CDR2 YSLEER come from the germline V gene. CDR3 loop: CASSRGDRYDQPQHF. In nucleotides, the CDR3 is TGCGCCAGCAGCCGAGGAGACAGGTACGATCAGCCCCAGCATTTT.

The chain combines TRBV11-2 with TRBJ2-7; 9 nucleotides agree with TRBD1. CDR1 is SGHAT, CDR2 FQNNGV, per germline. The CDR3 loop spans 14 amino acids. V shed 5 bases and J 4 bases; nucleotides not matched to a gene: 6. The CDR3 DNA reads TGTGCCAGCAGCCCGTGGGACAGGGATTACGAGCAGTACTTC. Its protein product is CASSPWDRDYEQYF. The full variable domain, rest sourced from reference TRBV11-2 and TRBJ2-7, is EAGVAQSPRYKIIEKRQSVAFWCNPISGHATLYWYQQILGQGPKLLIQFQNNGVVDDSQLPKDRFSAERLKGVDSTLKIQPAKLEDSAVYLCASSPWDRDYEQYFGPGTRLTVT.

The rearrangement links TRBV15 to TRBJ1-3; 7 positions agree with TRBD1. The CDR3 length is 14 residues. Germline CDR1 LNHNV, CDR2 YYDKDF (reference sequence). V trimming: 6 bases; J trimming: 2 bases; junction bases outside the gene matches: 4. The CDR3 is CATRSDRAGNTIYF. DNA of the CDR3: TGTGCCACCAGAAGTGACAGGGCTGGAAACACCATATATTTT.

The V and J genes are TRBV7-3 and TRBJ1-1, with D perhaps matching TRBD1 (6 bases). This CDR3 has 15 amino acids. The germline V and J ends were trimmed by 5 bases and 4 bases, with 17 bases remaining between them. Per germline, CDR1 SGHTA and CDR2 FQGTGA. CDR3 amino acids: CASSLLGGPSTEAFF. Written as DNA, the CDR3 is TGTGCCAGCAGCCTCCTGGGGGGGCCGAGCACTGAAGCTTTCTTT.

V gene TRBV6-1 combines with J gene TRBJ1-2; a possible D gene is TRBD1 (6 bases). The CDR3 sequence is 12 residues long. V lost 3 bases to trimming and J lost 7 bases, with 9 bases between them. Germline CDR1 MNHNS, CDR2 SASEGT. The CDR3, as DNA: TGTGCCAGCAGTGACACAGGGTTTGGCTACACCTTC. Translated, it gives CASSDTGFGYTF.

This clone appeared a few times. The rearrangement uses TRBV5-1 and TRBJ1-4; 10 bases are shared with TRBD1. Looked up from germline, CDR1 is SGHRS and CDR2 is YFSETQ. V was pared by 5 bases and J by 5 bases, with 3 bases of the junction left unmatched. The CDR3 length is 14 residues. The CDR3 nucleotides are TGCGCCAGCAGGGGGGACAGGGGAAATGAAAAACTGTTTTTT. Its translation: CASRGDRGNEKLFF.

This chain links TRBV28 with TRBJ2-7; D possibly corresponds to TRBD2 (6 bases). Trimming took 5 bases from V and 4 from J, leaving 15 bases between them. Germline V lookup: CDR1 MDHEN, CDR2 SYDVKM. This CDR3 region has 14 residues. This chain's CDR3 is CASSAAGSLYEQYF. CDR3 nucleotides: TGTGCCAGCAGTGCGGCCGGGAGCCTTTACGAGCAGTACTTC.

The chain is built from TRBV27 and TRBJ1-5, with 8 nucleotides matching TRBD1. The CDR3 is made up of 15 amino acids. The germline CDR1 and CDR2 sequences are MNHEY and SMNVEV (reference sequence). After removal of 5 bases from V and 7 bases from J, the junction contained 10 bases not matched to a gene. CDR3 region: CASSPRQGIGQPQHF. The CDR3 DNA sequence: TGTGCCAGCAGTCCTCGACAGGGGATTGGGCAGCCCCAGCATTTT.

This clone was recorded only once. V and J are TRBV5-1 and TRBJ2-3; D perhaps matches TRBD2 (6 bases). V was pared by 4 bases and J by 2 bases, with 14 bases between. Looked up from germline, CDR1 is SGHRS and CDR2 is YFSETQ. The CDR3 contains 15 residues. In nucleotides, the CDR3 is TGCGCCAGCAGCCCCGACGGAGGGTACACAGATACGCAGTATTTT. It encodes CASSPDGGYTDTQYF.

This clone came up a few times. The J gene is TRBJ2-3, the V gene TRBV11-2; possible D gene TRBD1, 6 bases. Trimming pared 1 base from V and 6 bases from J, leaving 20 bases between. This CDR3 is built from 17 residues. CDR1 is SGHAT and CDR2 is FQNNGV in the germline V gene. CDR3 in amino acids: CASSLGTGTFTTDTQYF. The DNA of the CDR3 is TGTGCCAGCAGCTTAGGAACAGGGACCTTTACCACGGATACGCAGTATTTT.

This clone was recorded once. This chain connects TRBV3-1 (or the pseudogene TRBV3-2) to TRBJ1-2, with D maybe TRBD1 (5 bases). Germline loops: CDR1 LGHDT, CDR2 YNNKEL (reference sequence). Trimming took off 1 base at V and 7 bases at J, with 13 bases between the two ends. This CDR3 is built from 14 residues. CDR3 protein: CASSQADQGSGYTF. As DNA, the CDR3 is TGTGCCAGCAGCCAAGCAGACCAGGGAAGTGGCTACACCTTC.

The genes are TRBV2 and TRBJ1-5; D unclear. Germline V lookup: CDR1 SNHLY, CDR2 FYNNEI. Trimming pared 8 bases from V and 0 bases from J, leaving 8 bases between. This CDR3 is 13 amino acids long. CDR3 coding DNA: TGTGCCAGCGAGTTGAATAGCAATCAGCCCCAGCATTTT. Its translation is CASELNSNQPQHF. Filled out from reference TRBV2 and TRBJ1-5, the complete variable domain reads EPEVTQTPSHQVTQMGQEVILRCVPISNHLYFYWYRQILGQKVEFLVSFYNNEISEKSEIFDDQFSVERPDGSNFTLKIRSTKLEDSAMYFCASELNSNQPQHFGDGTRLSIL.

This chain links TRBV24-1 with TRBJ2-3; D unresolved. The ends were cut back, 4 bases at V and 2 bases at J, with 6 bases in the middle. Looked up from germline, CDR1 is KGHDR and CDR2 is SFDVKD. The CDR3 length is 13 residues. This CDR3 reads CATSDTDTDTQYF. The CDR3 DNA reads TGTGCCACCAGTGACACAGACACAGATACGCAGTATTTT.